There are a few counts of the clone carrying this TCR beta chain. Trimming shortened V by 6 bases and J by 4 bases, and 18 bases separated the two germline ends. Germline CDR1 reads MNHNS; CDR2 reads SASEGT. The CDR3 has 15 amino acids. This sample is drawn from a study of response to subunit inactivated influenza vaccine. TCRdb reprocessed the RT-PCR reads with MiXCR, giving one entry per CDR3 protein. The table shows about 780,000 distinct CDR3 sequences, with about a fifth occurring only once. This chain links TRBV6-1 with TRBJ1-2; no reliable D call. Material: PBMCs from blood, obtained more than 4 days after vaccination. This sequence originates from a man between 45 and 60 years old who received an inactivated influenza vaccine. The CDR3 is CASSPTGLLVYGYTF. The DNA for the CDR3 is TGTGCCAGCAGCCCTACCGGACTTCTTGTCTATGGCTACACCTTC.